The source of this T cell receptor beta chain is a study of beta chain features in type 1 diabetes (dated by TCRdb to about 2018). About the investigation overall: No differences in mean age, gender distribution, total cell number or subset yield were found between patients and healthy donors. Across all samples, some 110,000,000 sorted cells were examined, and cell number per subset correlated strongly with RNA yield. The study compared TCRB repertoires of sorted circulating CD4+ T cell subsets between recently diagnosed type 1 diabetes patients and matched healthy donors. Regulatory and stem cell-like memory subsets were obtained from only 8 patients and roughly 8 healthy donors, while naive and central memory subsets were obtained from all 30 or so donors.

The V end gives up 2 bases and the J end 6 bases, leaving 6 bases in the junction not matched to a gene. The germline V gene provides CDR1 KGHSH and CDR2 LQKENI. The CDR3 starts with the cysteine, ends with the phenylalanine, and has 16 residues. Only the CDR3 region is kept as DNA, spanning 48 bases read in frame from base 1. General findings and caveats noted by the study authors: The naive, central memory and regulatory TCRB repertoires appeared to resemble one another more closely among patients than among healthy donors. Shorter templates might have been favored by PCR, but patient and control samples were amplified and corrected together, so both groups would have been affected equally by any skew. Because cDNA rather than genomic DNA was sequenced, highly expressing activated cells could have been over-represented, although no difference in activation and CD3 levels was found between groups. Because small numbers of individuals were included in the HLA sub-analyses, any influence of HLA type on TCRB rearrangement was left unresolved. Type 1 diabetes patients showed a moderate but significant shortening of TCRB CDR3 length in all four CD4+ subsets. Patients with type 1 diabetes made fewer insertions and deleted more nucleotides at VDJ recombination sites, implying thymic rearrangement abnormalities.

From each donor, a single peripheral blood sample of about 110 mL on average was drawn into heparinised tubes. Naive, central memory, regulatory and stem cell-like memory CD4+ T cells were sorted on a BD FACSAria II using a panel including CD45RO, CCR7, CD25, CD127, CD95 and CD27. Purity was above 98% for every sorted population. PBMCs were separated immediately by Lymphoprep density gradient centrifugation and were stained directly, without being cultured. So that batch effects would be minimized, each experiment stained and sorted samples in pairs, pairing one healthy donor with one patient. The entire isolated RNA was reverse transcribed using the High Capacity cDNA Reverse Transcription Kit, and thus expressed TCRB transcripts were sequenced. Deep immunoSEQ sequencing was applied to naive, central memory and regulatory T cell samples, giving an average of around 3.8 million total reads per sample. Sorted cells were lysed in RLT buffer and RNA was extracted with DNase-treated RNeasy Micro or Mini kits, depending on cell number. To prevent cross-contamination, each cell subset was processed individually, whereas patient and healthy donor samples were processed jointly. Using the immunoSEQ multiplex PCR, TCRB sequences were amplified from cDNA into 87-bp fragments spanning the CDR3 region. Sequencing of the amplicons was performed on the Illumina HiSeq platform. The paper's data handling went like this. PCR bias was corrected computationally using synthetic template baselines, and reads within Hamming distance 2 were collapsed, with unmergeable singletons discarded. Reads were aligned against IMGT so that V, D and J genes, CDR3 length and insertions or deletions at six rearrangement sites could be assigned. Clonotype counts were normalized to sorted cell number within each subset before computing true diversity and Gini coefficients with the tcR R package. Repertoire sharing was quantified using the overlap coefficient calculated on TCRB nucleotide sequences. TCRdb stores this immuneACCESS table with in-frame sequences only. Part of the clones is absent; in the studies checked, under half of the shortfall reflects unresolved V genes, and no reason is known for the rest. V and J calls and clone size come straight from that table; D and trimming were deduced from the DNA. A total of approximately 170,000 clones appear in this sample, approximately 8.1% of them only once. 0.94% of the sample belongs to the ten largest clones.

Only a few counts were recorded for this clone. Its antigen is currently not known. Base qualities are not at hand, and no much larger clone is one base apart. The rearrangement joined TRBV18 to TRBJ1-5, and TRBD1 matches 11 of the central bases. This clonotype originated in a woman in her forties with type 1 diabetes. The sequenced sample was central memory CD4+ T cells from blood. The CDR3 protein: CASSPSGQGAAQPQHF. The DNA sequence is TGTGCCAGCTCACCATCCGGACAGGGGGCCGCTCAGCCCCAGCATTTT. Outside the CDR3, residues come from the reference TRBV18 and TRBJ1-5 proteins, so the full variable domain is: NAGVMQNPRHLVRRRGQEARLRCSPMKGHSHVYWYRQLPEEGLKFMVYLQKENIIDESGMPKERFSAEFPKEGPSILRIQQVVRGDSAAYFCASSPSGQGAAQPQHFGDGTRLSIL.